The TCR beta chain under discussion was sequenced for a study of shared T cell receptors in the human thymus. The germline gives CDR1 LNHDA, CDR2 SQIVND (reference sequence). This CDR3 is 12 amino acids long. V was shortened by 6 bases and J by 2 bases, with 8 bases between the two germline ends. The data were produced by immunoSEQ multiplex PCR, yet TCRdb's version contains in-frame clones alone and is incomplete. Of about 660,000 clones in the sample, over 75% are singletons; the top ten hold around 0.0099%. Separately, the same data were catalogued under a study of human thymus T cells.

Sequenced input: thymocytes. The V gene is TRBV19, the J gene TRBJ2-7; D is undetermined. This receptor was taken from a boy under two years old with a congenital heart defect. The DNA of the CDR3 is TGTGCCAGTAGATCTGGCACCTACGAGCAGTACTTC. Its translation: CASRSGTYEQYF.